This entry features one T cell receptor (beta chain) sequence. The protocol was immunoSEQ multiplex PCR, while the TCRdb copy is restricted to in-frame clones and leaves out a portion. The sample carries approximately 250,000 clones, 84% recorded once. This record belongs to a study of blood T cell repertoires in COVID-19. CDR3 length: 15 amino acids. The V gene's germline CDR1 is MNHEY and CDR2 SMNVEV (reference sequence). With V trimmed by 8 bases and J by 8 bases, 14 bases remained unmatched. What was sequenced was peripheral blood. The TCR was taken from a woman between 35 and 50 years old who had recovered from COVID-19. The chain combines TRBV27 with TRBJ1-4, with 7 bases aligning to TRBD1. For the CDR3, the DNA is TGTGCCAGCGGCGGATGGGCAGGGGGTGACGAAAAACTGTTTTTT. Encoded protein: CASGGWAGGDEKLFF.